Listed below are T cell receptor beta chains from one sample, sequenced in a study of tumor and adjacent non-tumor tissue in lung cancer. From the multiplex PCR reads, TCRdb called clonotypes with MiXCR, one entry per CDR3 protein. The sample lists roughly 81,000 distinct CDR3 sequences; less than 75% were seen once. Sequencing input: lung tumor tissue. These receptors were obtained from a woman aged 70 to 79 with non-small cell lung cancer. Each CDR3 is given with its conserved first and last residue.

CASSPAVGGYTF,12,TRBV6-6
CASSPSVRLYEQYF,14,TRBV28
CASSPHQSTSNTGELFF,17,TRBV11-3
CSAGGVAEAGDTQYF,15,TRBV29-1
CTSIRACGRYEQYF,14,TRBV28
CSATSFYEQYF,11,TRBV29-1
CASSLGYRGHEQYF,14,TRBV5-4
CASSQDWGYEQFF,13,TRBV14
CASSHWWNEQFF,12,TRBV10-1
CASSFRGQVYEQYF,14,TRBV7-6
CAASDFGTDNQETPYF,16,TRBV24-1
CVSSLFGGTPGETQYF,16,TRBV7-3
CASSQGKGGSDQPQHF,16,TRBV4-2
CASIYRDGTGEPFF,14,TRBV6-2/TRBV6-3
CSVEESRGSPLHF,13,TRBV29-1
CASSQNVLAGYNEQFF,16,TRBV4-2
CASSLIVGHSGNIQYF,16,TRBV5-4
CSARGRTYEQYF,12,TRBV20-1
CASTLWLGENTQAFF,15,TRBV7-8
CSVEDLAWGAYTF,13,TRBV29-1
CASSPGPGQTIATNEKLFF,19,TRBV4-2
CDSSKPNGVGVTQYF,15,TRBV11-1
CASSIVGGSSHEQFF,15,TRBV11-2
CASRKEQGYNEQFF,14,TRBV2
CAGSWPSGGMNEQFF,15,TRBV5-4
CSVTGLADQETQYF,14,TRBV29-1
CASSSNPLTGNGQFF,15,TRBV28
CASSWLAGPTDTQYF,15,TRBV12-3/TRBV12-4
CARRQGQGPYEQYF,14,TRBV4-1
CSRSRGQTGTDTQYF,15,TRBV5-6
CASSYEAATEEAFF,14,TRBV6-2/TRBV6-3
CNVLGGGRTGSLPYNEQFF,19,TRBV29-1
CASSYRLAGGGNEHFF,16,TRBV6-2/TRBV6-3
CSVPRDSSYEQYF,13,TRBV20-1
CASSLGNNEQTF,12,TRBV5-4
CASSHSTGSTETFF,14,TRBV4-1
CASRHRTENTEAFF,14,TRBV4-1
CASIVRSRGREQYF,14,TRBV6-2/TRBV6-3
CASNHPGTSGRRVAGELFF,19,TRBV4-2
CASIILQGLIAGELFF,16,TRBV6-1
CSARNAARLAGEGEQYF,17,TRBV20-1
CAGSKNSRRGVNEQFF,16,TRBV5-1
CASSFLAAEAGEQYF,15,TRBV7-8
CASSYSIPELTDTQYF,16,TRBV6-6
CASSSRDGCNEHFF,14,TRBV12-3/TRBV12-4
CAGSRPTDTQYF,12,TRBV6-6
CASSLWDKEDYKQYF,15,TRBV5-6
CALTVMDGYTF,11,TRBV30
CASFTPSDYIQETQYF,16,TRBV6-2/TRBV6-3
CASSWTESSEKPFF,14,TRBV6-5
CASSLELGARITEAFF,16,TRBV5-6
CASSLVTGGLGNQPQHF,17,TRBV7-8
CASTPSANPPLHF,13,TRBV12-3/TRBV12-4
CASIPDGREYNEQFF,15,TRBV5-1